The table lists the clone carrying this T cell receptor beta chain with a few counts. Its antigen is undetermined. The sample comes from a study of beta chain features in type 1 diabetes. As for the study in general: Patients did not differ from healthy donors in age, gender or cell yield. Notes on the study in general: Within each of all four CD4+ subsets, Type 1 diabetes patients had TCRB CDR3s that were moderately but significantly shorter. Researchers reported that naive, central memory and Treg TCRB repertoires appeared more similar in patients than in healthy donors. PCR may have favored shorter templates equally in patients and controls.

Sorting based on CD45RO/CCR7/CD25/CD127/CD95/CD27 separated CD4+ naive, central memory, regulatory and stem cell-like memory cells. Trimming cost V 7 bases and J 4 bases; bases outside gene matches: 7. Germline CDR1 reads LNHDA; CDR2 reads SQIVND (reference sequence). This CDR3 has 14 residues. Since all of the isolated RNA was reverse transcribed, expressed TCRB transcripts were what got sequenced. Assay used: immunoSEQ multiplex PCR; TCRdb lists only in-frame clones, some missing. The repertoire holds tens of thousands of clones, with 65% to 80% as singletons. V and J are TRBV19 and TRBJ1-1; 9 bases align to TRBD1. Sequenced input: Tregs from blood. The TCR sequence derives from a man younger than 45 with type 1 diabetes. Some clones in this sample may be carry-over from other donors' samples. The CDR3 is CASNPGQGSTEAFF. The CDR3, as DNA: TGTGCCAGTAACCCGGGACAGGGAAGCACTGAAGCTTTCTTT.